These T cell receptor beta chains were read from a single sample in a study of shared clonotypes between healthy human individuals. This table comes from immunoSEQ multiplex PCR, and its TCRdb copy is limited to in-frame clones, with some not included. The sample records roughly 2,000,000 clones, roughly 95% being singletons. Sequencing was performed on naive CD8+ T cells from PBMCs. These receptors originate from a man aged 18 to 29 in good health. Some clones in this sample may be carry-over from other donors' samples. The conserved cysteine and the conserved F or W are not part of the CDR3 here. The order of the fields is J gene, V gene, CDR3 protein.

TRBJ1-5	TRBV11-2	ASSSTPNQPQH
TRBJ1-2	TRBV29-1	SVEDSGVMIYGYT
TRBJ2-1	TRBV7-9	ASSSGSEFSIYNEQF
TRBJ2-3	TRBV9	ASSVEAGGVVTDTQY
TRBJ2-3	TRBV4-3	ASSQDRRAGPDTQY
TRBJ1-5	TRBV9	ASSAHRGNQPQH
TRBJ2-1	TRBV7-7	ASSLGAGYNEQF
TRBJ1-1	TRBV2	ASKDRELTEAF
TRBJ2-2	TRBV7-9	ARGEATGELF
TRBJ1-2	TRBV9	ASSPGGLDYGYT
TRBJ1-6	TRBV10-3	AISELGNSPLH
TRBJ1-5	TRBV28	ASKRGHQPQH
TRBJ2-7	TRBV5-1	ASRWGESYEQY
TRBJ1-3	TRBV9	ASSVGDRSSGNTIY
TRBJ1-1	TRBV7-2	ASSLWGREAF
TRBJ2-1	TRBV15	ATSRDQDPGTSGREQF
TRBJ2-7	TRBV2	ASSPGTGYYEQY
TRBJ1-2	TRBV7-9	ASSLDGLYNYGYT
TRBJ2-7	TRBV10-2	ASRDAGTPYEQY
TRBJ2-7	TRBV7-9	ASTWGPEQY
TRBJ2-1	TRBV27	ASIGRFGWDEQF
TRBJ2-1	TRBV9	ASSVVGGRTYNEQF
TRBJ2-7	TRBV10-2	ASSGGFEQY
TRBJ2-7	TRBV4-1	ASSQNAGTGFYEQY
TRBJ2-1	TRBV6-5	ASSYSAGTVNNEQF
TRBJ2-7	TRBV25-1	ASRRDRAFGEQY
TRBJ1-1	TRBV19	ASSPGQLMNTEAF
TRBJ2-7	TRBV19	ASSRTSGSRSEQY
TRBJ1-5	TRBV15	ATSRDSPGTGKQPQH
TRBJ2-7	TRBV4-1	ASSQVTGGSYEQY
TRBJ1-5	TRBV2	ASSDNFASNQPQH
TRBJ2-2	TRBV11-3	ASSSEYGTGELF
TRBJ1-4	TRBV10-3	ATGLGTDEKLF
TRBJ2-2	TRBV13	AARQGGTGELF
TRBJ1-2	TRBV7-9	ASSLEGGSLRGYT
TRBJ2-2	TRBV7-2	ASSFGGYTGELF
TRBJ2-2	TRBV7-6	ASSLALTSGELF
TRBJ1-1	TRBV10-3	AISSINAVEAF
TRBJ2-5	TRBV9	ASSVGRRAETQY
TRBJ2-7	TRBV11-2	ASSLFREKSH
TRBJ1-4	TRBV5-1	ASSDRDRGNEKLF
TRBJ1-4	TRBV9	ASSGQINRDDSTNEKLF
TRBJ2-7	TRBV11-2	ASSLVGFPYEQY
TRBJ1-2	TRBV4-3	ASSQTIDRSYGYT
TRBJ1-4	TRBV9	ASSMGGRQEKLF
TRBJ1-2	TRBV7-9	ASTSEVRGTYGYT
TRBJ2-4	TRBV2	ASSARGERAKNIQY
TRBJ2-5	TRBV30	AWSGILAGSGGLQETQY
TRBJ2-1	TRBV28	ASSPGLAGDFYNEQF
TRBJ1-1	TRBV29-1	SVGNREDTEAF
TRBJ2-7	TRBV5-1	ASSPGQGHDEQY
TRBJ1-4	TRBV14	ASSPIMTLNEKLF
TRBJ1-2	TRBV7-9	ASSLGADPT
TRBJ2-7	TRBV7-9	ASSYPMGLAEYEQY
TRBJ1-3	TRBV9	ASSENRGPGNTIY
TRBJ1-1	TRBV18	ASSDRTNTEAF
TRBJ2-1	TRBV10-3	ATKAEPRNEQF
TRBJ2-7	TRBV19	ASSPTGTGGYEQY
TRBJ1-4	TRBV9	ASSVRQGGREKLF